These T cell receptor beta chains were read from a single sample in a study of T cells in Graves' hyperthyroidism and ophthalmopathy. Via MiXCR, TCRdb re-called the multiplex PCR reads, giving one row per CDR3 protein. This table holds around 610,000 distinct CDR3 sequences, roughly 15% found once. Sequencing was carried out using blood. The receptors derive from a woman in her thirties or forties with Graves' ophthalmopathy. CDR3s include the opening cysteine and the closing phenylalanine or tryptophan. The order of the fields is D gene, V gene, clone size, J gene, CDR3 protein, CDR3 DNA. D genes are given only for firm matches. Rows may omit the clone size; those that give it use once, few, many or a size class.

d_gene: TRBD1
v_gene: TRBV20-1
abundance: NA
j_gene: TRBJ1-4
CDR3aa: CSATGTGTEKLFF
CDR3nt: TGCAGTGCTACCGGGACAGGGACTGAAAAACTGTTTTTT

d_gene: TRBD1
v_gene: TRBV6-2/TRBV6-3
abundance: many
j_gene: TRBJ1-2
CDR3aa: CASSYDRDGYTF
CDR3nt: TGTGCCAGCAGTTACGACAGGGATGGCTACACCTTC

d_gene: NA
v_gene: TRBV28
abundance: many
j_gene: TRBJ1-2
CDR3aa: CASRAAMDGYTF
CDR3nt: TGTGCCAGCAGGGCAGCTATGGATGGCTACACCTTC

d_gene: TRBD1
v_gene: TRBV9
abundance: NA
j_gene: TRBJ1-2
CDR3aa: CASSSHGQEVNYGYTF
CDR3nt: TGTGCCAGCAGCTCCCACGGACAGGAAGTTAACTATGGCTACACCTTC

d_gene: TRBD2
v_gene: TRBV19
abundance: NA
j_gene: TRBJ2-7
CDR3aa: CDTAGGSFITYEQYF
CDR3nt: TGTGACACGGCCGGCGGGAGCTTCATCACCTACGAGCAGTACTTC

d_gene: NA
v_gene: TRBV4-2
abundance: NA
j_gene: TRBJ1-3
CDR3aa: CASSTAGSGNTIYF
CDR3nt: TGTGCCAGCAGCACGGCCGGGTCTGGAAACACCATATATTTT

d_gene: NA
v_gene: TRBV6-2/TRBV6-3
abundance: NA
j_gene: TRBJ2-6
CDR3aa: CASSYSPVTQGYSGANVLTF
CDR3nt: TGTGCCAGCAGTTATTCCCCAGTTACCCAGGGGTACTCTGGGGCCAACGTCCTGACTTTT

d_gene: NA
v_gene: TRBV30
abundance: NA
j_gene: TRBJ1-5
CDR3aa: CAWSVGSHREPQHF
CDR3nt: TGTGCCTGGAGTGTCGGCAGCCATAGGGAGCCCCAGCATTTT

d_gene: NA
v_gene: TRBV7-2
abundance: many
j_gene: TRBJ1-1
CDR3aa: CASSLVLFNTEAFF
CDR3nt: TGTGCCAGCAGCTTAGTTCTCTTTAACACTGAAGCTTTCTTT

d_gene: TRBD2
v_gene: TRBV6-5
abundance: many
j_gene: TRBJ2-7
CDR3aa: CASSYGLSSGRSYEQYF
CDR3nt: TGTGCCAGCAGCTACGGCCTTTCTAGCGGGAGGTCCTACGAGCAGTACTTC

d_gene: NA
v_gene: TRBV12-3/TRBV12-4
abundance: many
j_gene: TRBJ1-1
CDR3aa: CASSQGPLNTEAFF
CDR3nt: TGTGCCAGCAGTCAGGGACCGTTAAACACTGAAGCTTTCTTT

d_gene: NA
v_gene: TRBV4-1
abundance: many
j_gene: TRBJ2-7
CDR3aa: CASSQDPASQGYEQYF
CDR3nt: TGCGCCAGCAGCCAAGATCCCGCTAGCCAGGGATACGAGCAGTACTTC

d_gene: TRBD2
v_gene: TRBV12-5
abundance: many
j_gene: TRBJ2-7
CDR3aa: CASGRTSSYEQYF
CDR3nt: TGTGCTAGTGGTAGGACTAGCTCCTACGAGCAGTACTTC

d_gene: NA
v_gene: TRBV28
abundance: many
j_gene: TRBJ1-2
CDR3aa: CASSPPGRGYTF
CDR3nt: TGTGCCAGCAGTCCGCCAGGGAGGGGCTACACCTTC

d_gene: NA
v_gene: TRBV2
abundance: many
j_gene: TRBJ2-6
CDR3aa: CASFEMYISGANVLTF
CDR3nt: TGTGCCAGCTTTGAAATGTACATATCTGGGGCCAACGTCCTGACTTTC

d_gene: NA
v_gene: TRBV13
abundance: NA
j_gene: TRBJ1-2
CDR3aa: CASSRRDGYYGYTF
CDR3nt: TGTGCCAGCAGCCGCCGGGACGGATACTATGGCTACACCTTC

d_gene: NA
v_gene: TRBV29-1
abundance: NA
j_gene: TRBJ2-4
CDR3aa: CTLNQGKYF
CDR3nt: TGCACCTTAAACCAGGGGAAGTACTTC

d_gene: TRBD1
v_gene: TRBV20-1
abundance: many
j_gene: TRBJ2-7
CDR3aa: CSASDGQAYEQYF
CDR3nt: TGCAGTGCTAGCGACGGACAGGCCTACGAGCAGTACTTC

d_gene: TRBD2
v_gene: TRBV28
abundance: many
j_gene: TRBJ2-3
CDR3aa: CASSYRGAGAGDTQYF
CDR3nt: TGTGCCAGCAGTTACCGTGGGGCGGGAGCGGGAGATACGCAGTATTTT

d_gene: NA
v_gene: TRBV29-1
abundance: many
j_gene: TRBJ1-1
CDR3aa: CSVEGWANRGGEAFF
CDR3nt: TGCAGCGTTGAAGGGTGGGCAAATAGGGGGGGTGAAGCTTTCTTT

d_gene: TRBD1
v_gene: TRBV28
abundance: many
j_gene: TRBJ1-6
CDR3aa: CASSVTGAYNSPLHF
CDR3nt: TGTGCCAGCAGTGTAACAGGGGCATATAATTCACCCCTCCACTTT

d_gene: NA
v_gene: TRBV5-6
abundance: few
j_gene: TRBJ2-5
CDR3aa: CASSLGASYALETQYF
CDR3nt: TGTGCCAGCAGCTTGGGGGCGTCCTACGCGTTGGAGACCCAGTACTTC

d_gene: NA
v_gene: TRBV4-3
abundance: many
j_gene: TRBJ1-2
CDR3aa: CASSQDRGADYGYTF
CDR3nt: TGCGCCAGCAGCCAAGATCGGGGTGCGGACTATGGCTACACCTTC

d_gene: TRBD1
v_gene: TRBV28
abundance: many
j_gene: TRBJ2-7
CDR3aa: CASTPGQGAYEQYF
CDR3nt: TGTGCCAGCACCCCGGGACAGGGGGCCTACGAGCAGTACTTC

d_gene: TRBD2
v_gene: TRBV20-1
abundance: few
j_gene: TRBJ2-7
CDR3aa: CSATGASGRARLTYEQYF
CDR3nt: TGCAGTGCTACCGGGGCTAGCGGGAGGGCCAGGCTTACCTACGAGCAGTACTTC

d_gene: NA
v_gene: TRBV20-1
abundance: many
j_gene: TRBJ2-7
CDR3aa: CSATTGYSYEQYF
CDR3nt: TGCAGTGCTACAACAGGGTACTCCTACGAGCAGTACTTC

d_gene: NA
v_gene: TRBV12-3/TRBV12-4
abundance: NA
j_gene: TRBJ1-2
CDR3aa: CASSLGVRTPYGYTF
CDR3nt: TGTGCCAGCAGTTTAGGAGTGCGAACTCCTTATGGCTACACCTTC

d_gene: NA
v_gene: TRBV7-9
abundance: NA
j_gene: TRBJ1-1
CDR3aa: CASSRPPYSDYEAFF
CDR3nt: TGTGCCAGCAGCCGGCCCCCGTACAGCGACTATGAAGCTTTCTTT

d_gene: NA
v_gene: TRBV18
abundance: NA
j_gene: TRBJ1-2
CDR3aa: CASSPTTESYTF
CDR3nt: TGTGCCAGCTCACCCACGACGGAATCCTACACCTTC

d_gene: TRBD1
v_gene: TRBV6-5
abundance: NA
j_gene: TRBJ2-5
CDR3aa: CASSYSGQGAETQYF
CDR3nt: TGTGCCAGCAGTTACTCGGGACAGGGGGCAGAGACCCAGTACTTC

d_gene: NA
v_gene: TRBV25-1
abundance: many
j_gene: TRBJ2-2
CDR3aa: CASGEATGELFF
CDR3nt: TGTGCCAGTGGAGAGGCCACCGGGGAGCTGTTTTTT

d_gene: TRBD1
v_gene: TRBV19
abundance: many
j_gene: TRBJ1-2
CDR3aa: CASSKTGGYGYTF
CDR3nt: TGTGCCAGTAGCAAGACAGGGGGCTATGGCTACACCTTC